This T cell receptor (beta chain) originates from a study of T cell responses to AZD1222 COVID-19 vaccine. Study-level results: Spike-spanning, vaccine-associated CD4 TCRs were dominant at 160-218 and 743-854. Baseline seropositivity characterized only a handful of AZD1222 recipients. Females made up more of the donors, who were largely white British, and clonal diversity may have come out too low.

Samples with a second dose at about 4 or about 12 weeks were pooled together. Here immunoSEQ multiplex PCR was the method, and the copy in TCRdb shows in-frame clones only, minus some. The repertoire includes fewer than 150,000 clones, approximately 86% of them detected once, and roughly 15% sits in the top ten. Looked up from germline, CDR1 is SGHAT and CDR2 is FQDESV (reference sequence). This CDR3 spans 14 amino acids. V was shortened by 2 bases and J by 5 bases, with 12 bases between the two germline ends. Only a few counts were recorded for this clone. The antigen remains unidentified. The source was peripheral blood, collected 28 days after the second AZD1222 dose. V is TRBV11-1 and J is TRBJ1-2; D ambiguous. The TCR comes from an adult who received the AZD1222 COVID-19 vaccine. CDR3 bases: TGTGCCAGCAGCTTACAACAGACCCCTTATGGCTACACCTTC. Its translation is CASSLQQTPYGYTF. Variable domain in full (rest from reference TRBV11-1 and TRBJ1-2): EAEVAQSPRYKITEKSQAVAFWCDPISGHATLYWYRQILGQGPELLVQFQDESVVDDSQLPKDRFSAERLKGVDSTLKIQPAELGDSAMYLCASSLQQTPYGYTFGSGTRLTVV.